The next 21 T cell receptor beta chains were all read from a single sample in a study of OX40 agonist ivuxolimab in advanced cancers. The table came from immunoSEQ multiplex PCR; TCRdb's copy has only in-frame clones and leaves some out. The table lists around 74,000 clones, about 84% of them singletons. The input for sequencing was CD4+ or CD8+ T cells sorted from blood, taken in a trial of the OX40 agonist ivuxolimab. These receptors all stem from an adult with an advanced solid tumor such as melanoma, head and neck, liver or kidney cancer.

This clone is a singleton in its sample. This chain links TRBV11-2 with TRBJ1-2; 9 bases are shared with TRBD1. Germline lookup yields CDR1 SGHAT and CDR2 FQNNGV. This CDR3 spans 14 amino acids. The V gene end was trimmed by 6 bases and the J gene end by 4 bases; junction bases not matched to a gene: 6. CDR3 sequence (DNA): TGTGCCAGCAGGAGGACAGGGGATCCCTATGGCTACACCTTC. Encoded protein: CASRRTGDPYGYTF.

The rearrangement joins TRBV4-3 to TRBJ1-2; weak D call: TRBD1 (6 bases). Trimming removed 0 bases from V and 3 bases from J, with 17 bases in between. The CDR3 has 17 amino acids. Germline V lookup: CDR1 LGHNA, CDR2 YSLEER. Here the CDR3 DNA reads TGCGCCAGCAGCCAAGATTTTCGGGGGGGGGCCGACTATGGCTACACCTTC. It specifies CASSQDFRGGADYGYTF.

This chain links TRBV2 with TRBJ2-3, with a possible D match to TRBD2 (6 bases). The V end was cut by 6 bases, the J end by 0 bases, with 16 bases between. Germline CDR1 and CDR2: SNHLY and FYNNEI. The CDR3 consists of 16 residues. The CDR3 loop reads CASSPGTRPSTDTQYF. In DNA form, the CDR3 reads TGTGCCAGCAGCCCCGGGACTCGTCCTAGCACAGATACGCAGTATTTT.

V gene TRBV7-6 combines with J gene TRBJ1-4; D is possibly TRBD1 (6 bases). CDR3 length equals 16 residues. Germline V gene sequence: CDR1 SGHVS, CDR2 FNYEAQ. Trimming shortened V by 5 bases and J by 3 bases, and 16 bases separated the two germline ends. The CDR3 region is CASSPNLPGANEKLFF. DNA of the CDR3: TGTGCCAGCAGCCCTAATCTCCCAGGGGCTAATGAAAAACTGTTTTTT.

This chain uses TRBV18 with TRBJ2-7, with D possibly matching TRBD2 (5 bases). The V end lost 3 bases, the J end lost 1 base, and 13 bases lay between the germline ends. Germline CDR1 and CDR2: KGHSH and LQKENI. This CDR3 comprises 15 residues. The CDR3 nucleotides are TGTGCCAGCTCACCCGTCGGGGTGGGGTCCTACGAGCAGTACTTC. Translation gives CASSPVGVGSYEQYF. Together with reference TRBV18 and TRBJ2-7, the CDR3 gives the full variable domain: NAGVMQNPRHLVRRRGQEARLRCSPMKGHSHVYWYRQLPEEGLKFMVYLQKENIIDESGMPKERFSAEFPKEGPSILRIQQVVRGDSAAYFCASSPVGVGSYEQYFGPGTRLTVT.

This clone appeared a single time. The chain employs TRBV9 and TRBJ2-1; the match to TRBD2 covers 12 bases. Germline V gives CDR1 SGDLS, CDR2 YYNGEE. V shed 4 bases and J 7 bases; nucleotides not matched to a gene: 12. The CDR3 has 17 amino acids. As DNA, the CDR3 is TGTGCCAGCAGCCCCGCCCCCGCTAGCGGGGGGGTAAATGAGCAGTTCTTC. Encoded protein: CASSPAPASGGVNEQFF.

J is TRBJ2-2 and V is TRBV30; D may match TRBD1 or TRBD2 (5 bases each). The CDR3 covers 15 residues. The germline V and J ends were trimmed by 5 bases and 1 base, with 14 bases remaining between them. Germline lookup yields CDR1 GTSNPN and CDR2 SVGIG (reference sequence). Here the CDR3 reads CAWSSGRKNTGELFF. The DNA for the CDR3 is TGTGCCTGGTCCTCGGGACGTAAGAACACCGGGGAGCTGTTTTTT.

This clone appeared once. The chain employs TRBV7-2 and TRBJ1-1, with 8 bases aligning to TRBD1. After removal of 5 bases from V and 5 bases from J, the junction contained 13 bases not matched to a gene. In germline, CDR1 is SGHTA, CDR2 FQGNSA. The CDR3 consists of 16 residues. The CDR3 DNA sequence: TGTGCCAGCAGCCCTCTAGCGCGGACAGGGAAGACTGAAGCTTTCTTT. It codes for CASSPLARTGKTEAFF.

The V gene is TRBV7-2, the J gene TRBJ2-7; TRBD1 matches 8 bases. Unmatched junction bases numbered 7, after V lost 6 bases and J lost 3 bases. This CDR3 has 14 residues. Germline CDR1 SGHTA, CDR2 FQGNSA. The CDR3 region is CASSLTGGLYEQYF. For the CDR3, the DNA is TGTGCCAGCAGTCTTACAGGGGGTCTCTACGAGCAGTACTTC.

The chain has TRBV9 and TRBJ1-4, with a weak D call TRBD1 (6 bases). This CDR3 comprises 15 residues. Trimming shortened V by 0 bases and J by 3 bases, and 9 bases separated the two germline ends. From germline, CDR1 is SGDLS and CDR2 YYNGEE. The CDR3 here is CASSVGTDPNEKLFF. CDR3 nucleotides: TGTGCCAGCAGCGTAGGGACAGACCCTAATGAAAAACTGTTTTTT.

The chain joins TRBV30 to TRBJ1-2; D is possibly TRBD1 (5 bases). This CDR3 has 13 amino acids. Germline loops: CDR1 GTSNPN, CDR2 SVGIG (reference sequence). Trimming shortened V by 2 bases and J by 2 bases, and 9 bases separated the two germline ends. In DNA form, the CDR3 reads TGTGCCTGGAGTTTACAGGCCAACTATGGCTACACCTTC. This gives the protein CAWSLQANYGYTF. The whole variable domain, filled in from reference TRBV30 and TRBJ1-2, reads SQTIHQWPATLVQPVGSPLSLECTVEGTSNPNLYWYRQAAGRGLQLLFYSVGIGQISSEVPQNLSASRPQDRQFILSSKKLLLSDSGFYLCAWSLQANYGYTFGSGTRLTVV.

The J gene is TRBJ2-7, the V gene TRBV5-6; TRBD1 matches 7 bases. From germline, CDR1 is SGHDT and CDR2 YYEEEE. The CDR3 is made up of 15 amino acids. V trimming: 3 bases; J trimming: 2 bases; junction bases outside the gene matches: 8. The CDR3 DNA reads TGTGCCAGCAGCTCCCTTGACAGGGCCACCTACGAGCAGTACTTC. Translated, it gives CASSSLDRATYEQYF.

The chain is built from TRBV5-4 and TRBJ1-2; no clear D gene. The CDR3 is 16 amino acids. The germline CDR1 and CDR2 sequences are SGHNT and YYREEE (reference sequence). Trimming stripped 1 base from V and 0 bases from J, with 13 bases between. This CDR3 is CASSLLIGGSNYGYTF. CDR3 in DNA: TGTGCCAGCAGCTTGCTCATCGGTGGTTCTAACTATGGCTACACCTTC.

The chain combines TRBV7-6 with TRBJ2-3; D is unresolved. The CDR3 is 15 amino acids. V dropped 5 bases and J dropped 0 bases, with 12 bases sitting between them. In germline, CDR1 is SGHVS, CDR2 FNYEAQ. The CDR3 sequence is CASSPRLTSTDTQYF. The CDR3 bases are TGTGCCAGCAGCCCCCGACTGACTAGCACAGATACGCAGTATTTT. Based on the CDR3 plus reference TRBV7-6 and TRBJ2-3, the full variable domain is GAGVSQSPRYKVTKRGQDVALRCDPISGHVSLYWYRQALGQGPEFLTYFNYEAQQDKSGLPNDRFSAERPEGSISTLTIQRTEQRDSAMYRCASSPRLTSTDTQYFGPGTRLTVL.

The chain joins TRBV7-2 to TRBJ2-3, with 10 bases matching TRBD2. Per the germline V gene, CDR1 is SGHTA and CDR2 is FQGNSA. There are 16 residues in the CDR3. Losses at the gene ends were 1 base for V and 0 bases for J; bases not matched to a gene: 1. The CDR3 nucleotides read TGTGCCAGCAGCTTAGGGGGACTAGCGAGCACAGATACGCAGTATTTT. Its translation: CASSLGGLASTDTQYF.

In its sample, this clone was seen a few times. The V call is TRBV27, the J call TRBJ1-3; TRBD1 agrees at 9 bases. After removal of 4 bases from V and 4 bases from J, the junction contained 11 bases not matched to a gene. Germline lookup yields CDR1 MNHEY and CDR2 SMNVEV (reference sequence). The CDR3 totals 17 residues. The CDR3 DNA sequence: TGTGCCAGCAGTTCTATCGGGACAGGGACCTCCGGAAACACCATATATTTT. Translated: CASSSIGTGTSGNTIYF.

This clone was observed a few times. The chain carries TRBV4-1 and TRBJ1-6; D is undetermined. The CDR3 covers 16 residues. Looked up from germline, CDR1 is MGHRA and CDR2 is YSYEKL. Trimming took off 1 base at V and 7 bases at J, with 14 bases between the two ends. The CDR3 region is CASSQAPRQANSPLHF. CDR3 sequence (DNA): TGCGCCAGCAGCCAAGCCCCACGGCAGGCAAATTCACCCCTCCACTTT.

The table lists this clone with a count of one. The rearrangement joins TRBV5-6 to TRBJ1-2, with D unclear. There are 14 residues in the CDR3. Trimming shortened V by 4 bases and J by 4 bases, and 14 bases separated the two germline ends. Per the germline V gene, CDR1 is SGHDT and CDR2 is YYEEEE. In DNA form, the CDR3 reads TGTGCCAGCAGCGGCCCCGGGAGAAGCTATGGCTACACCTTC. Protein product: CASSGPGRSYGYTF.

This chain uses TRBV30 with TRBJ2-1, with D unresolved. Trimming pared 0 bases from V and 8 bases from J, leaving 8 bases between. The CDR3 runs to 12 residues. The germline CDR1 and CDR2 sequences are GTSNPN and SVGIG (reference sequence). As DNA, the CDR3 is TGTGCCTGGAGTGTAGCTGGGGATGAGCAGTTCTTC. Translating gives CAWSVAGDEQFF.

The CDR3 DNA is TGTGCCAGCAGTTACTCCCAGCGGAACACTGAAGCTTTCTTT. This gives the protein CASSYSQRNTEAFF. The J gene is TRBJ1-1, the V gene TRBV6-6; no clear D gene. Germline values: CDR1 MNHNY, CDR2 SVGAGI (reference sequence). Trimming cost V 0 bases and J 1 base, with 6 bases left between them. This CDR3 has 14 residues.

J is TRBJ1-5 and V is TRBV7-9; D gene unclear. V was pared by 1 base and J by 2 bases, with 12 bases between. The CDR3 is 16 amino acids. Germline CDR1 and CDR2: SEHNR and FQNEAQ (reference sequence). CDR3 in DNA: TGTGCCAGCAGCTTAGGTAGGAATTCGGGCAATCAGCCCCAGCATTTT. It encodes CASSLGRNSGNQPQHF.